The 21 T cell receptor beta chains presented below share a single source sample, sequenced in a study of beta chain features in type 1 diabetes. The study's findings and limits: Moderately but significantly shorter TCRB CDR3s were found in Type 1 diabetes patients in all four CD4+ subsets.

Of the isolated RNA, all was reverse transcribed, and so the sequenced material was expressed TCRB transcripts. The protocol was immunoSEQ multiplex PCR, while the TCRdb copy is restricted to in-frame clones and leaves out a portion. The table records under 850,000 clones, 13% of them present only once. These receptors' antigens are unknown. Specimen: naive CD4+ T cells from blood. These receptors were collected from a man between 18 and 29 years old with type 1 diabetes.

Concerning this clone itself: Distinct nucleotide sequences in the sample also encode this CDR3. The J gene is TRBJ1-4, the V gene TRBV30, with a weak D call TRBD1 (5 bases). This CDR3 has 14 residues. Germline V lookup: CDR1 GTSNPN, CDR2 SVGIG (reference sequence). V shed 2 bases and J shed 0 bases, with 7 bases lying between them. Here the CDR3 reads CAWSQGTTNEKLFF. CDR3 coding DNA: TGTGCCTGGAGTCAGGGCACAACTAATGAAAAACTGTTTTTT.

This clone has just a few counts. This chain connects TRBV6-5 to TRBJ1-1; perhaps TRBD1 as D (6 bases). There are 14 residues in the CDR3. Trimming cost V 6 bases and J 3 bases, with 14 bases left between them. Per germline, CDR1 MNHEY and CDR2 SVGAGI. In DNA form, the CDR3 reads TGTGCCAGCAGACGCACAGGGACCCACACTGAAGCTTTCTTT. This gives the protein CASRRTGTHTEAFF.

This clone was seen a few times. The chain links TRBV28 to TRBJ1-2; D may be TRBD1 (5 bases). V was pared by 2 bases and J by 7 bases, with 17 bases between. This CDR3 comprises 15 residues. Germline assignment: CDR1 MDHEN and CDR2 SYDVKM. Here the CDR3 reads CASSLHLQGAAGYTF. The DNA for the CDR3 is TGTGCCAGCAGTTTACACCTTCAAGGGGCGGCTGGCTACACCTTC.

This clone showed up just once. This CDR3 reads CASSPMENQPQHF. The CDR3 DNA follows: TGTGCCAGCTCACCGATGGAGAATCAGCCCCAGCATTTT. V gene TRBV18 combines with J gene TRBJ1-5; D ambiguous. Germline V gene lookup returns CDR1 KGHSH and CDR2 LQKENI. The CDR3 runs to 13 residues. With 3 bases removed from V and 4 bases from J, the gap between germline ends came to 7 bases.

This clone was detected a few times. This chain connects TRBV30 to TRBJ1-5; a possible D gene is TRBD1 (5 bases). With 3 bases removed from V and 5 bases from J, the gap between germline ends came to 14 bases. The CDR3 is 14 amino acids. Germline V gene lookup returns CDR1 GTSNPN and CDR2 SVGIG (reference sequence). This CDR3 reads CAWSWPSGDQPQHF. The CDR3 nucleotides are TGTGCCTGGAGCTGGCCCTCGGGGGATCAGCCCCAGCATTTT.

The J gene is TRBJ1-2, the V gene TRBV6-1, with D possibly matching TRBD1 (5 bases). V lost 1 base and J 6 bases, leaving 15 bases between the germline ends. The CDR3 extends over 15 amino acids. Looked up from germline, CDR1 is MNHNS and CDR2 is SASEGT. CDR3 in amino acids: CASSEGGVLGDGYTF. CDR3 bases: TGTGCCAGCAGTGAAGGGGGGGTGCTCGGTGATGGCTACACCTTC.

This clone was detected a few times. CDR3 loop: CASSSLIGELFF. The CDR3 bases are TGTGCCAGCAGCTCACTAATCGGGGAGCTGTTTTTT. The chain links TRBV5-6 to TRBJ2-2; D is undetermined. Germline V gives CDR1 SGHDT, CDR2 YYEEEE. The CDR3 sequence is 12 residues long. V lost 3 bases and J 7 bases, leaving 7 bases between the germline ends. Drawing the rest from reference TRBV5-6 and TRBJ2-2, the complete variable domain is DAGVTQSPTHLIKTRGQQVTLRCSPKSGHDTVSWYQQALGQGPQFIFQYYEEEERQRGNFPDRFSGHQFPNYSSELNVNALLLGDSALYLCASSSLIGELFFGEGSRLTVL.

The chain couples TRBV4-1 to TRBJ1-2; perhaps TRBD1 as D (5 bases). Deletions cut 7 bases from V and 0 bases from J, with 18 bases between. Germline V gene sequence: CDR1 MGHRA, CDR2 YSYEKL. The CDR3 length is 16 residues. The CDR3 DNA follows: TGCGCCAGCACTGTAATGACAGACCCAACTAACTATGGCTACACCTTC. This translates into CASTVMTDPTNYGYTF.

This clone turned up a few times. V usage is TRBV5-6 and J usage is TRBJ1-1, with TRBD1 identical over 7 bases. Per the germline V gene, CDR1 is SGHDT and CDR2 is YYEEEE. This CDR3 has 17 residues. V gave up 0 bases and J gave up 5 bases; unmatched junction bases: 13. Here the CDR3 DNA reads TGTGCCAGCAGCTTGGAGGGACAGTATTTGGGTACAACTGAAGCTTTCTTT. It codes for CASSLEGQYLGTTEAFF.

The chain uses TRBV4-1 and TRBJ2-4, with 7 bases that match TRBD1. V gave up 1 base and J gave up 3 bases; unmatched junction bases: 6. The CDR3 contains 16 residues. Germline CDR1 reads MGHRA; CDR2 reads YSYEKL. The CDR3 protein is CASSQGEGTVKNIQYF. CDR3 nucleotide sequence: TGCGCCAGCAGCCAAGGAGAGGGGACAGTCAAAAACATTCAGTACTTC.

This clone was observed a handful of times. The CDR3 region has the DNA TGTGCCAGCAGTGTGGACAGGGAGGGGCAGTACTTC. Protein sequence: CASSVDREGQYF. The genes are TRBV2 and TRBJ2-7; D possibly corresponds to TRBD1 (8 bases). V lost 4 bases and J 9 bases, leaving 13 bases between the germline ends. The length of the CDR3 is 12 residues. Germline loops: CDR1 SNHLY, CDR2 FYNNEI.

This clone has a handful of counts. This chain links TRBV30 with TRBJ2-3; tentatively, D is TRBD2 (6 bases). The CDR3 sequence is 13 residues long. Trimming removed 4 bases at V and 3 bases at J, with 11 bases between. The germline gives CDR1 GTSNPN, CDR2 SVGIG (reference sequence). The CDR3 DNA reads as TGTGCCTGGACCGAGCGGGTAACAGATACGCAGTATTTT. Residues: CAWTERVTDTQYF.

This clone showed up just a few times. The chain couples TRBV6-6 to TRBJ2-2, with unresolved D. Germline V gene sequence: CDR1 MNHNY, CDR2 SVGAGI (reference sequence). Trimming removed 2 bases at V and 4 bases at J, with 2 bases between. This CDR3 contains 12 residues. The CDR3 protein is CASSYVTGELFF. The DNA for the CDR3 is TGTGCCAGCAGTTACGTCACCGGGGAGCTGTTTTTT.

The CDR3 nucleotides are TGTGCCAGCAGCTTAATACCAGATACTGAAGCTTTCTTT. It specifies CASSLIPDTEAFF. The chain joins TRBV13 to TRBJ1-1; no definite D call. Germline V gives CDR1 PRHDT, CDR2 FYEKMQ (reference sequence). Trimming shortened V by 2 bases and J by 5 bases, and 9 bases separated the two germline ends. CDR3 size: 13 residues. Full variable domain (missing parts from reference TRBV13 and TRBJ1-1): AAGVIQSPRHLIKEKRETATLKCYPIPRHDTVYWYQQGPGQDPQFLISFYEKMQSDKGSIPDRFSAQQFSDYHSELNMSSLELGDSALYFCASSLIPDTEAFFGQGTRLTVV.

This clone was observed a handful of times. The V gene is TRBV25-1, the J gene TRBJ1-1; no clear D. Between the trimmed V and J ends, which lost 1 base and 1 base, there was a span of 13 bases. The CDR3 totals 16 residues. Germline CDR1 is MGHDK and CDR2 is SYGVNS. Here the CDR3 reads CASSESTPLENTEAFF. The CDR3 nucleotides are TGTGCCAGCAGTGAATCCACCCCCCTGGAGAACACTGAAGCTTTCTTT.

This clone was recorded a few times. The chain joins TRBV28 to TRBJ2-7, with D perhaps TRBD1 (6 bases). Germline CDR1 is MDHEN and CDR2 is SYDVKM. The CDR3 length is 12 residues. V was trimmed by 7 bases and J by 11 bases, leaving 18 bases between them. Written as DNA, the CDR3 is TGTGCCAGCACCAGCTGGGGGCGGACCGAGTACTTC. Translation gives CASTSWGRTEYF.

The chain links TRBV10-3 to TRBJ2-7; the match to TRBD1 covers 8 bases. CDR1 ENHRY and CDR2 SYGVKD come from the germline V gene. Germline trimming cut 3 bases from V and 6 bases from J; bases unmatched to any gene: 10. The CDR3 is 15 amino acids. The CDR3 nucleotides are TGTGCCATCAGTGACAAAAACAGGGGGGAGCTCGAGCAGTACTTC. It yields the protein CAISDKNRGELEQYF.

The chain joins TRBV20-1 to TRBJ2-5; no reliable D call. Trimming cost V 2 bases and J 0 bases, with 1 base left between them. Germline assignment: CDR1 DFQATT and CDR2 SNEGSKA (reference sequence). There are 11 residues in the CDR3. The CDR3 reads CSARYQETQYF. CDR3 DNA sequence: TGCAGTGCTAGATACCAAGAGACCCAGTACTTC.

This clone was seen more than once but under ten times. This rearrangement joins TRBV7-2 to TRBJ1-4; TRBD1 is a possible D gene (6 bases). The CDR3 loop spans 16 amino acids. In germline, CDR1 is SGHTA, CDR2 FQGNSA. Trimming shortened V by 5 bases and J by 0 bases, and 13 bases separated the two germline ends. The CDR3, as DNA: TGTGCCAGCAGCCGCCAAGGGGGGCCAACTAATGAAAAACTGTTTTTT. Its protein product is CASSRQGGPTNEKLFF.

The CDR3 reads CAWATGIEAEAFF. CDR3 nucleotide sequence: TGTGCCTGGGCTACAGGGATTGAAGCTGAAGCTTTCTTT. V usage is TRBV30 and J usage is TRBJ1-1, with a weak D call TRBD1 (6 bases). V lost 5 bases and J lost 6, with 16 bases in between. The germline gives CDR1 GTSNPN, CDR2 SVGIG (reference sequence). This CDR3 has 13 amino acids. The complete variable domain, with remaining parts taken from reference TRBV30 and TRBJ1-1, reads SQTIHQWPATLVQPVGSPLSLECTVEGTSNPNLYWYRQAAGRGLQLLFYSVGIGQISSEVPQNLSASRPQDRQFILSSKKLLLSDSGFYLCAWATGIEAEAFFGQGTRLTVV.

The chain employs TRBV7-2 and TRBJ2-2; 14 nucleotides align to TRBD2. V was clipped by 5 bases and J by 6 bases; unmatched bases: 2. The germline V gene encodes CDR1 SGHTA and CDR2 FQGNSA. The CDR3 loop spans 15 amino acids. The CDR3 DNA sequence: TGTGCCAGCAGCCGGGGACTAGCGGGGGCCGGGGAGCTGTTTTTT. It specifies CASSRGLAGAGELFF.